This T cell receptor beta chain was obtained from a study of T cell responses to AZD1222 COVID-19 vaccine. Study conclusions and caveats: Breadth and depth of Spike-specific TCRs rose after two AZD1222 doses. The sample set comprised mostly white British donors with more females, and clonal diversity was possibly underestimated. Targeting of unmutated variant regions was reportedly seen in nearly half of spike-specific TCRs.

The method was immunoSEQ multiplex PCR; TCRdb's version includes in-frame clones alone and lacks a portion of them. The sample shows some 64,000 clones, 75% to 95% of them seen only once. Regarding this clone: Its antigen is not known.

Germline CDR1 is DFQATT and CDR2 is SNEGSKA (reference sequence). Trimming at V came to 3 bases and at J to 7 bases, leaving 5 bases not matched to a gene. CDR3 length equals 13 residues. The chain uses TRBV20-1 and TRBJ1-3, with 8 nucleotides matching TRBD1. The source is an adult who received the MenACWY meningococcal vaccine as a control. Sequencing was performed on peripheral blood, taken 28 days after the second dose of the MenACWY control vaccine. The CDR3 spells CSASDRDRNTIYF. The CDR3 coding sequence is TGCAGTGCTAGTGATAGGGACAGGAACACCATATATTTT.